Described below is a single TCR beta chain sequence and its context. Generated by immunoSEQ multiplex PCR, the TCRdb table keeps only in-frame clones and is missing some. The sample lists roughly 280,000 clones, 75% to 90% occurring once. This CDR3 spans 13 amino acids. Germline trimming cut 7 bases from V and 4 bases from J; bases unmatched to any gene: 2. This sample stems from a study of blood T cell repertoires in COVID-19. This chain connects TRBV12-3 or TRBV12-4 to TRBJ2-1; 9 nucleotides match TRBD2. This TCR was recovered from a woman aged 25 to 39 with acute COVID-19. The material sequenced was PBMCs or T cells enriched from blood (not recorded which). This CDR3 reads CASTAGGYNEQFF. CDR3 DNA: TGTGCCAGCACGGCGGGAGGGTACAATGAGCAGTTCTTC.